This T cell receptor beta chain was observed in a study of shared clonotypes between healthy human individuals (dated by TCRdb to the early 2020s). About the full investigation: Three men and a couple of women, aged 18 to 49 years, made up the cohort. Per donor, three plates each were used for CD4 naive and CD4 memory, two for CD8 naive, and one for CD8 memory. Blood TCR repertoires of about five healthy adults were deeply sequenced to estimate repertoire size and the extent of clonotype sharing between individuals. Different laboratories and diverse techniques were used to prepare libraries and sequence TCR repertoires, to increase sequencing depth and limit assay-specific biases. Leukapheresis yielded between about 0.85 and 10 billion PBMCs per donor. What the study reported, not specific to this receptor: Pairwise subsampling led to the expectation that sequencing depth would affect the degree of clonotype sharing among donors. Approximately 5% of naive CD4, roughly 3.6% of naive CD8, 2% to 2.5% of memory CD4, and roughly 0.4% of memory CD8 clonotypes were shared across several donors. Naive subsets generally had larger estimated clonotype richness than memory subsets did. Higher generation probabilities were observed for clonotypes shared by all four sorted-subset donors than for non-shared clonotypes. Sampling was restricted to blood, and TCR repertoires in tissues likely differ from the TCR repertoires found in blood. Because the study included only a small number of donors, the genetic and exposure-history diversity represented was limited. Incomplete sequencing was indicated by rarefaction of sorted-subset datasets, despite the large sequencing depth.

The CDR3 runs 13 residues from the cysteine to the phenylalanine. Left in the record is the CDR3 DNA by itself, 39 bases read in frame from the first base. V is clipped by 6 bases and J by 5 bases, and the sequence between their germline boundaries is 10 bases long. The germline V gene provides CDR1 SNHLY and CDR2 FYNNEI. Healthy HIV-negative adults with no recently reported acute infections or vaccinations were included as donors. Only Caucasian adults living in Nashville, Tennessee, USA were represented among the donors. CD4+ T cells were enriched by magnetic negative selection; naive cells were then positively selected on CD45RA, and the negative fraction formed the memory subset. Blood was obtained by leukapheresis, after which PBMCs were separated by Ficoll-Histopaque density gradient centrifugation and cryopreserved in liquid nitrogen vapor phase. Analytical flow cytometry was used to check the purity and quantity of each magnetically sorted T cell population. From each sorted fraction, genomic DNA was isolated and quantified by UV absorbance on a Nanodrop 2000c.

Using the deep immunoSEQ assay, multiplex PCR amplified TCR CDR3 regions from genomic DNA. Genomic DNA extracted from each cell subset was distributed evenly over all wells of several immunoSEQ 96-well plates, and each plate served as one replicate. For sorted subsets, around 200 ng genomic DNA, equal to some 28,000 T cell genomes, was loaded into each replicate PCR. The purified libraries were quantified using a Qubit 3.0 fluorometer, sized with a Bioanalyzer 2100, and then quantified again using the KAPA Library Quantification kit. Each immunoSEQ 96-well plate was sequenced on its own single-read 150-cycle Illumina NextSeq 550 flow cell. As for how the authors treated the data: Because only junctional sequences without quality scores were contained in the immunoSEQ output, filtering matching that applied to full-length reads could not be performed. Sequences were annotated with PyIR, a Python wrapper for IgBLAST v1.9, using IMGT germline references to assign V/J genes and CDR3. Reads were filtered out if the reads had weak V/J assignments (E-value above 1e-6), no CDR3, stop codons, out-of-frame junctions, or ambiguous translated residues. V3J clonotypes were defined as sequences sharing the same inferred V gene, J gene, and CDR3 amino acid sequence. Percentage overlap between repertoires was calculated by dividing the number of shared unique clonotypes by the size of the smaller repertoire. Repertoire richness was assessed with RTK rarefaction, the Chao1 estimator, and Recon v2.1 estimates of unobserved clonotypes. OLGA was used to compute generation probabilities for all TCRbeta clonotypes that the gDNA method yielded from a handful of donors. The table comes from immuneACCESS by way of TCRdb, which keeps in-frame sequences with V and J called. Part of the clones is missing from these tables; in studies checked, under half for an unresolved V gene and the rest for unknown reasons. V, J and clone size are those of that table, while D and trimming were read from the DNA. This sample holds about 2.4 million clones; 93% were observed only once. The top ten clonotypes cover around 0.4% of the sample.

Remarks on this clone: Its antigen is currently not known. No base-level quality is on record; no much larger clone is a single base apart.

This receptor chain uses TRBV2 and TRBJ2-2; possibly the D gene is TRBD1, per 6 matching bases. The sequence came from a man aged 18 to 30 in good health. Some clones in this sample may be carry-over from other donors' samples. The sequencing sample was made of naive CD4+ T cells from PBMCs. The sample's cell subset or site label is to be understood as: CD45RA+ positively selected. The CDR3 sequence is CASRTRGTGELFF. The bases read TGTGCCAGCAGAACCAGGGGTACCGGGGAGCTGTTTTTT.